This T cell receptor beta chain was profiled in a study of blood T cell repertoires in COVID-19. The overall study: There were acute and convalescent COVID-19 samples, and they came from the United States, Italy and Spain. PBMCs, B-cell-depleted T cells, or T cells were the source of the cDNA or gDNA that made up the material.

Authors' methods: Reference gene primer amplification in the assay estimated nucleated cell counts. Method: immunoSEQ multiplex PCR; TCRdb's copy keeps in-frame clones and lacks some. Clone size and the V and J calls come from that table; the DNA yielded D and trimming. The sample has 150,000 to 200,000 clones, 92% seen once. The ends lost 2 bases at V and 5 bases at J; junction bases unmatched: 2. Germline V CDR1 and CDR2: MNHEY, SVGAGI. The CDR3 runs to 15 residues. Seattle's enrolled individuals joined amid active infection and were then monitored longitudinally. The receptor's source is a man younger than 45 with COVID-19, enrolled during active disease. The chain joins TRBV6-5 to TRBJ2-5, with 13 bases matching TRBD2. The sample consisted of peripheral blood. CDR3 coding DNA: TGTGCCAGCAGTTACGCGACTAGCGGGGGGGAGACCCAGTACTTC. This translates into CASSYATSGGETQYF.